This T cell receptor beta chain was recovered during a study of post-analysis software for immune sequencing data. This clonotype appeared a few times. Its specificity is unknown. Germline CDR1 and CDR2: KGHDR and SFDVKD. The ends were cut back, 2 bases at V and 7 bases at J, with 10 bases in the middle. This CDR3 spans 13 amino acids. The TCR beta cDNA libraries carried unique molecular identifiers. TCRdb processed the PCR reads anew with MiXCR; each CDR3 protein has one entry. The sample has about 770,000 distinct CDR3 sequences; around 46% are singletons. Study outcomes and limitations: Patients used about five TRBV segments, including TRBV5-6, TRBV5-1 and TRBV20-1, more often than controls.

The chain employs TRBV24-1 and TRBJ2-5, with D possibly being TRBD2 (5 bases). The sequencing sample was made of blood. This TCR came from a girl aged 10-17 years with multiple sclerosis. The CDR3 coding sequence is TGTGCCACCAGTGATTCGGGATCTGGGACCCAGTACTTC. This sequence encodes CATSDSGSGTQYF.